This T cell receptor beta chain was recorded in a study of pediatric ulcerative colitis. Study observations and caveats: All ulcerative colitis patients, but no controls, carried a couple of rectal clonotypes.

On this clone: The antigen remains unidentified.

Sequencing was at survey level. Only in-frame clones appear in the TCRdb table, and some are missing; sequencing was by immunoSEQ multiplex PCR. The data hold around 30,000 clones, with roughly four fifths observed a single time. Trimming shortened V by 6 bases and J by 1 base, and 10 bases separated the two germline ends. Germline assignment: CDR1 MNHNS and CDR2 SASEGT. The length of the CDR3 is 13 residues. This TCR was recovered from a boy younger than 18 with severe ulcerative colitis. This chain uses TRBV6-1 with TRBJ2-7; no firm D call. Source material: blood. CDR3: CASRFTESYEQYF. The CDR3 DNA sequence: TGTGCCAGCAGGTTTACGGAATCCTACGAGCAGTACTTC.